Listed here is a single T cell receptor (beta chain). Every sample had roughly 1-11 million cryopreserved PBMC in it before DNA extraction. This sample is part of a study of long-term antiretroviral therapy in people with HIV. Runs used v3.0 of the immunoSEQ assay and were done at survey level. TCRdb's table, derived via immunoSEQ multiplex PCR, lists solely in-frame clones and lacks some. In the table there are 30,000 to 40,000 clones, around four fifths of which are singletons. Germline CDR1 and CDR2: SGHKS and YYEKEE (reference sequence). The CDR3 totals 14 residues. Deletions cut 7 bases from V and 0 bases from J, with 13 bases between.

J is TRBJ1-2 and V is TRBV5-5; TRBD1 is a possible D gene (6 bases). Sequencing used unsorted PBMCs, obtained 0.3 years after starting antiretroviral therapy. The source of this sequence is a man aged 18 to 35 with HIV. The chain's CDR3 is CASHRTESNYGYTF. CDR3 sequence (DNA): TGTGCCAGCCACCGGACAGAGTCTAACTATGGCTACACCTTC.